The next 10 T cell receptor beta chains were all read from a single sample in a study of blood T cell repertoires in COVID-19. Sequencing was performed with immunoSEQ multiplex PCR; in TCRdb, only in-frame clones are kept and a portion is missing. Here the sample spans around 100,000 clones, 85% being singletons. The sequencing sample was made of peripheral blood. These receptors were taken from a man in his fifties with active or convalescent COVID-19.

The chain links TRBV27 to TRBJ2-5; D ambiguous. CDR3 length: 13 residues. With 2 bases removed from V and 5 bases from J, the gap between germline ends came to 9 bases. CDR1 is MNHEY and CDR2 is SMNVEV in the germline V gene (reference sequence). Written as DNA, the CDR3 is TGTGCCAGCAGTTTAATTTCCGGGGAGACCCAGTACTTC. This codes for CASSLISGETQYF.

The chain combines TRBV7-9 with TRBJ2-7; weak D call: TRBD1 (5 bases). CDR1 and CDR2 (germline): SEHNR, FQNEAQ (reference sequence). The CDR3 runs 14 residues. Trimming cost V 7 bases and J 3 bases, with 16 bases left between them. The CDR3 region has the DNA TGTGCCAGCACCCAGTGGGGCTATGGCTACGAGCAGTACTTC. Its protein product is CASTQWGYGYEQYF. Filled out from reference TRBV7-9 and TRBJ2-7, the complete variable domain reads DTGVSQNPRHKITKRGQNVTFRCDPISEHNRLYWYRQTLGQGPEFLTYFQNEAQLEKSRLLSDRFSAERPKGSFSTLEIQRTEQGDSAMYLCASTQWGYGYEQYFGPGTRLTVT.

The rearrangement links TRBV30 to TRBJ1-1; D is undetermined. V was trimmed by 5 bases and J by 3 bases, leaving 16 bases between them. The CDR3 covers 14 residues. In germline, CDR1 is GTSNPN, CDR2 SVGIG (reference sequence). The CDR3 nucleotides read TGTGCCTGGGGTGGAGATGGGGAGTACACTGAAGCTTTCTTT. Protein product: CAWGGDGEYTEAFF.

This rearrangement joins TRBV28 to TRBJ1-5, with a tentative D call TRBD1 (5 bases). The V end was cut by 2 bases, the J end by 3 bases, with 11 bases between. Germline V lookup: CDR1 MDHEN, CDR2 SYDVKM. The CDR3 is 15 residues long. The CDR3 bases are TGTGCCAGCAGTTTAGGGGCGGGGGTCAATCAGCCCCAGCATTTT. Translated: CASSLGAGVNQPQHF.

The rearrangement joins TRBV19 to TRBJ2-7, with TRBD1 identical over 9 bases. Losses at the gene ends were 10 bases for V and 3 bases for J; bases not matched to a gene: 10. CDR1 is LNHDA, CDR2 SQIVND, per germline (reference sequence). CDR3 size: 14 residues. As DNA, the CDR3 is TGTGCCACCAAAGGACAGGGGAAGAACTACGAGCAGTACTTC. Translation: CATKGQGKNYEQYF.

The chain employs TRBV25-1 and TRBJ1-6, with 12 bases that match TRBD1. CDR1 and CDR2 from the germline V gene are MGHDK and SYGVNS. After removal of 1 base from V and 6 bases from J, the junction contained 4 bases not matched to a gene. The CDR3 runs to 17 residues. The CDR3 loop reads CASSESGTGGFNSPLHF. The CDR3 nucleotides read TGTGCCAGCAGTGAATCCGGGACAGGGGGCTTTAATTCACCCCTCCACTTT.

The sample holds many counts of this clone. CDR3 DNA sequence: TGTGCCAGCAGCCCCCTTGGGGCAGGCTCCTACGAGCAGTACTTC. Protein product: CASSPLGAGSYEQYF. The chain couples TRBV7-9 to TRBJ2-7; possibly TRBD1 for D (5 bases). The CDR3 spans 15 residues. V dropped 5 bases and J dropped 0 bases, with 14 bases sitting between them. The germline CDR1 and CDR2 sequences are SEHNR and FQNEAQ (reference sequence).

This clone was seen more than once but under ten times. This chain links TRBV29-1 with TRBJ2-7, with D possibly TRBD2 on 6 matching bases. The CDR3 has 12 residues. The germline gives CDR1 SQVTM, CDR2 ANQGSEA. The V end lost 6 bases, the J end lost 7 bases, and 16 bases lay between the germline ends. CDR3 nucleotide sequence: TGCAGCGTAGGGACTTACTCGGGGGAGCAGTACTTC. As protein: CSVGTYSGEQYF.

The genes are TRBV7-8 and TRBJ1-2; 7 nucleotides agree with TRBD1. Germline CDR1 is SGHVS and CDR2 is FQNEAQ. V lost 5 bases, J lost 1 base, and 7 bases stayed unmatched. The CDR3 is 15 residues long. The CDR3 protein is CASSPGTEINYGYTF. The CDR3 DNA sequence: TGTGCCAGCAGCCCCGGGACAGAGATTAACTATGGCTACACCTTC.

Written as DNA, the CDR3 is TGTGCCAGCAGATCCCGACAGATCAGTACCGGGGAGCTGTTTTTT. Translated, it gives CASRSRQISTGELFF. V and J are TRBV7-2 and TRBJ2-2, with D possibly being TRBD1 (5 bases). The germline V gene encodes CDR1 SGHTA and CDR2 FQGNSA. The length of the CDR3 is 15 residues. The germline V and J ends were trimmed by 6 bases and 5 bases, with 16 bases remaining between them.